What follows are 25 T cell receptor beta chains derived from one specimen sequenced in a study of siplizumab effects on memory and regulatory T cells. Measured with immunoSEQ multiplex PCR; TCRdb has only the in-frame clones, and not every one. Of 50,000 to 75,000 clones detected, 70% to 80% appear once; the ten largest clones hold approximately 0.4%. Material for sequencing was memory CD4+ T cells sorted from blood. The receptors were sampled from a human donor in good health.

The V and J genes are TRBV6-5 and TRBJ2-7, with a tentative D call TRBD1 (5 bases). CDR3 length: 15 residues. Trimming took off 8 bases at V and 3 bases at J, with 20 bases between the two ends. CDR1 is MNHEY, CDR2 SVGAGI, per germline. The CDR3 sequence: CASRAGSRGGYEQYF. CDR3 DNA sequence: TGTGCCAGCCGAGCCGGGTCAAGGGGCGGCTACGAGCAGTACTTC.

The CDR3 region is CASSSVVGSGANVLTF. The DNA of the CDR3 is TGTGCCAGTAGTTCGGTGGTAGGGTCTGGGGCCAACGTCCTGACTTTC. The V and J genes are TRBV19 and TRBJ2-6; D remains unclear. This CDR3 is 16 amino acids long. V lost 5 bases to trimming and J lost 1 base, with 12 bases between them. The germline V gene has CDR1 LNHDA and CDR2 SQIVND (reference sequence).

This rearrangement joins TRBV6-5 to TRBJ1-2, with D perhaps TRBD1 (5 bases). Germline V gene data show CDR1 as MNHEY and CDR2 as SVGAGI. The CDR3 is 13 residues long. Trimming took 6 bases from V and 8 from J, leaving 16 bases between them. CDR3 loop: CASRPGAGLGYTF. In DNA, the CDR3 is TGTGCCAGCAGACCCGGGGCCGGCTTAGGCTACACCTTC.

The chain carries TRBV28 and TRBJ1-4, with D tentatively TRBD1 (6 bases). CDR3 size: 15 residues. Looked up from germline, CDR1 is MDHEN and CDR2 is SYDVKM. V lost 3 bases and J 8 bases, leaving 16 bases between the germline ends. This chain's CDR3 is CASSLGAAPREKLFF. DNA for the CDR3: TGTGCCAGCAGTTTGGGGGCGGCGCCGAGGGAAAAACTGTTTTTT.

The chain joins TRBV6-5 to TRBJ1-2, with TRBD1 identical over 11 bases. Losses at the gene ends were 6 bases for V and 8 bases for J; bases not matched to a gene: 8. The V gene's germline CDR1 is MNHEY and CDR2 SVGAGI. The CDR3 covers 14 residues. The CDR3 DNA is TGTGCCAGCAGATCACATTGGACAGGGGGCGGCTACACCTTC. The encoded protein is CASRSHWTGGGYTF.

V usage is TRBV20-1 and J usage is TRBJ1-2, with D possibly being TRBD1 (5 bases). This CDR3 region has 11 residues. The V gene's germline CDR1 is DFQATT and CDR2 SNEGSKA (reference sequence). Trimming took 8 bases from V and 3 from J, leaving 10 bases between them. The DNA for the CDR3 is TGCAGTCTAGGGGAAGACTATGGCTACACCTTC. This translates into CSLGEDYGYTF.

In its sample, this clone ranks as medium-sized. The CDR3 region is CASSNQDGEAFF. The CDR3 nucleotides are TGTGCCAGCAGCAACCAGGACGGTGAAGCTTTCTTT. V gene TRBV5-4 combines with J gene TRBJ1-1; D uncertain. This CDR3 contains 12 residues. The germline V gene encodes CDR1 SGHNT and CDR2 YYREEE (reference sequence). V lost 4 bases to trimming and J lost 7 bases, with 11 bases between them.

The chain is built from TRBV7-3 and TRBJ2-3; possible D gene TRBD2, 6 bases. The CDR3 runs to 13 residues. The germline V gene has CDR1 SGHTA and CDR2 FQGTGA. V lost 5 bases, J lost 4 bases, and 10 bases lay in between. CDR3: CASSALAADTQYF. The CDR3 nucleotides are TGTGCCAGCAGCGCACTAGCAGCAGATACGCAGTATTTT.

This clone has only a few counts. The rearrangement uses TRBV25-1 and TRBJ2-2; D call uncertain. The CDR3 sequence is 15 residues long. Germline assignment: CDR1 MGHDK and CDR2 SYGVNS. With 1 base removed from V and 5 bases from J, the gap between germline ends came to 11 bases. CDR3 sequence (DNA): TGTGCCAGCAGTGAATCGCCGGTGGGGACCGGGGAGCTGTTTTTT. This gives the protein CASSESPVGTGELFF.

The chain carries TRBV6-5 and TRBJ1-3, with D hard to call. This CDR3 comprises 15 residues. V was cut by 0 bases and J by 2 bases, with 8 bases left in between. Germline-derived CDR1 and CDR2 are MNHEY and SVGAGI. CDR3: CASSYSLVPGNTIYF. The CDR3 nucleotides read TGTGCCAGCAGTTACTCGCTAGTTCCTGGAAACACCATATATTTT.

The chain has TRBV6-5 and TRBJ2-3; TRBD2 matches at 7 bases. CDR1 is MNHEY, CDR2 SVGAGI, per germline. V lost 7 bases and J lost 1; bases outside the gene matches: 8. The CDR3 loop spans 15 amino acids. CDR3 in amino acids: CASNGGGARTDTQYF. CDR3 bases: TGTGCCAGCAATGGGGGGGGAGCTCGCACAGATACGCAGTATTTT.

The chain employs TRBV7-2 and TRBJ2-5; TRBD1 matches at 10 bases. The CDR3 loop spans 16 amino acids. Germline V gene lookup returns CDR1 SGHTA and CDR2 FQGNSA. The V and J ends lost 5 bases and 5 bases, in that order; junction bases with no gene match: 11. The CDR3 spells CASSPPRTGGMETQYF. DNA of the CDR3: TGTGCCAGCAGCCCCCCAAGGACAGGGGGAATGGAGACCCAGTACTTC.

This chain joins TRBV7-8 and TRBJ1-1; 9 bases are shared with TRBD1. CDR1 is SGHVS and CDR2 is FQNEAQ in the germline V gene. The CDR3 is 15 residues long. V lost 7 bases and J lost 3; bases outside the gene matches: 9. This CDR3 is CASINSGQGYTEAFF. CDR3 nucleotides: TGTGCCAGCATCAATTCGGGACAGGGATACACTGAAGCTTTCTTT.

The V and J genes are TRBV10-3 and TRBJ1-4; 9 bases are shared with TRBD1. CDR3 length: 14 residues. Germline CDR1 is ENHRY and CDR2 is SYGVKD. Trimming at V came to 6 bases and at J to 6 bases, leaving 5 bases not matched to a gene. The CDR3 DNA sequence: TGTGCCATCAGCGAAAGACAGGGGGATGAAAAACTGTTTTTT. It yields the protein CAISERQGDEKLFF.

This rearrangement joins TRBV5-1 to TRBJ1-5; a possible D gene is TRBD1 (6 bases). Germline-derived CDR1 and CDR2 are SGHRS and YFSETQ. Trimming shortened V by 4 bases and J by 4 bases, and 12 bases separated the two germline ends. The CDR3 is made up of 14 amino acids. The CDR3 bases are TGCGCCAGCAGCCCGCAGGGGATAAATCAGCCCCAGCATTTT. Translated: CASSPQGINQPQHF.

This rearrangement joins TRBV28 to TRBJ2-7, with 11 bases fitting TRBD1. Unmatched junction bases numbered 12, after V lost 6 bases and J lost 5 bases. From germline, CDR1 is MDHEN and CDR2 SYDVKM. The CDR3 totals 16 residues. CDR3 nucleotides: TGTGCCAGCAGACTTAATCCGGGACAGGGGGACGACGAGCAGTACTTC. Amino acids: CASRLNPGQGDDEQYF.

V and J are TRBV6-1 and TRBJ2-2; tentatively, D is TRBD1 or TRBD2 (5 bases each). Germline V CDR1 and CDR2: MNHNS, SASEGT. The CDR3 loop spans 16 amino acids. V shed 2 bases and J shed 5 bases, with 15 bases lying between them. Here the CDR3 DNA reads TGTGCCAGCAGTGAATCGAGGGGCCTCGAAACCGGGGAGCTGTTTTTT. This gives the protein CASSESRGLETGELFF.

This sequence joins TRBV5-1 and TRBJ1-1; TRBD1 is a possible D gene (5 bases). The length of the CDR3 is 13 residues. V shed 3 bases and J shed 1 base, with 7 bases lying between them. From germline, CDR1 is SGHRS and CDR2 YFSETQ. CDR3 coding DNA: TGCGCCAGCAGCTGGGGGGAGAACACTGAAGCTTTCTTT. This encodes CASSWGENTEAFF.

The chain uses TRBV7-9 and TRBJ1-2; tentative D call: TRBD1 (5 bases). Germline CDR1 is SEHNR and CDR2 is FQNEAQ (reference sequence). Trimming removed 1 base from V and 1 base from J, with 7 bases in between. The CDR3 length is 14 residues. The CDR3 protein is CASSLGQFNYGYTF. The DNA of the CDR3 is TGTGCCAGCAGCTTAGGACAGTTTAACTATGGCTACACCTTC.

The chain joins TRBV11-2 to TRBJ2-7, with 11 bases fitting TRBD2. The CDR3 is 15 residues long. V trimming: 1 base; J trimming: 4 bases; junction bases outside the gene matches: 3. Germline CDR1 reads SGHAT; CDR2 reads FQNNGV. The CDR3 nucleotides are TGTGCCAGCAGCTTAGTTCGGACTAGCGGGTACGAGCAGTACTTC. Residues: CASSLVRTSGYEQYF.

CDR3 nucleotide sequence: TGTGCCAGTAGTATAGCAGGCCAGGGAGGAGATACGCAGTATTTT. It specifies CASSIAGQGGDTQYF. The chain combines TRBV19 with TRBJ2-3, with TRBD2 as a possible D gene (6 bases). The CDR3 contains 15 residues. V was trimmed by 1 base and J by 5 bases, leaving 13 bases between them. Germline-derived CDR1 and CDR2 are LNHDA and SQIVND (reference sequence).

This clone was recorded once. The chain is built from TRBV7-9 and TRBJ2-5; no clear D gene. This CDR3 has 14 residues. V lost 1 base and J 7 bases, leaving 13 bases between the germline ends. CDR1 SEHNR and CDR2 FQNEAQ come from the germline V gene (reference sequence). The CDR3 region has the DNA TGTGCCAGCAGCTTAGACTGGTTACCGGGGACCCAGTACTTC. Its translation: CASSLDWLPGTQYF.

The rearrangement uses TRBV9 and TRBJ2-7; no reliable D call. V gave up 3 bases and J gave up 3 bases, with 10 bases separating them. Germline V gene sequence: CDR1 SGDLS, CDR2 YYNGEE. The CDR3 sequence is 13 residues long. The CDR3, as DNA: TGTGCCAGCAGCGCCCGGACCGACTACGAGCAGTACTTC. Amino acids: CASSARTDYEQYF.

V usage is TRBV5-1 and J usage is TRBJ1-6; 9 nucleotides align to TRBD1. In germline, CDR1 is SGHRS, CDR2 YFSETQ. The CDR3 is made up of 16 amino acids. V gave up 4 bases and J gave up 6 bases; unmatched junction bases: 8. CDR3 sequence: CASSTDRGTLNSPLHF. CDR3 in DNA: TGCGCCAGCAGCACGGACAGGGGAACCCTTAATTCACCCCTCCACTTT.

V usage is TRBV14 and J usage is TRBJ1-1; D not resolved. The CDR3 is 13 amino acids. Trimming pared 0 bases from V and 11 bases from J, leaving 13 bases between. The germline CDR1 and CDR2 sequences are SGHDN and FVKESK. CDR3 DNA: TGTGCCAGCAGCCAAGATTGGTCAGCGGACGCTTTCTTT. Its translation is CASSQDWSADAFF.